The clone carrying this TCR beta chain was observed at least ten times. The CDR3 runs to 13 residues. The V gene end was trimmed by 7 bases and the J gene end by 3 bases; junction bases not matched to a gene: 3. Per germline, CDR1 ENHRY and CDR2 SYGVKD. The sample originates from a study of blood T cells in healthy people across ages. Sample-barcoded 5' priming and a J-beta primer mix drove a second PCR of 7 to 11 cycles. TCRdb recomputed calls from the 5' RACE reads with MiXCR, one row per CDR3 protein. The table lists approximately 960,000 distinct CDR3 sequences, almost 30% of them singletons, with 10% to 13% in the top ten. Another study also made use of these data, one on T cells of mothers and their children. As that study records: The study recruited three healthy Caucasian mothers and their six children as donors. The study found slightly higher but non-significant overlap in related versus unrelated mother-child pairs. No persistent microchimeric T cell clones were detected.

Specimen: blood. The receptor's source is a woman aged 40-49 years in good health. The J gene is TRBJ2-7, the V gene TRBV10-3; the match to TRBD1 covers 10 bases. The CDR3 protein is CAITRDRGYEQYF. DNA of the CDR3: TGTGCCATCACGCGGGACAGGGGCTACGAGCAGTACTTC.